A selection of T cell receptor beta chains follows, all from one sample in a study of circulating and synovial CD4+ cells in juvenile arthritis. Here immunoSEQ multiplex PCR was the method, and the copy in TCRdb shows in-frame clones only, minus some. The data hold about 34,000 clones, with less than 97% observed a single time. What was sequenced was CD4+ T cells from blood. The receptor source for this set is a human donor with juvenile idiopathic arthritis. CDR3s leave out the opening cysteine and the closing phenylalanine or tryptophan. D genes are given only for firm matches. Some rows mark clone size as missing; the rest say once, few, many or name a class of expanded clone.

J gene	CDR3 length	D gene	V gene	clone size	CDR3 protein
TRBJ2-1	14	.	TRBV7-8	.	ASSASGGTTYNEQF
TRBJ1-3	15	.	TRBV11-2	.	ASSWAEGPISGNTIY
TRBJ1-1	13	TRBD1	TRBV9	.	ASSVGYTGGTEAF
TRBJ1-4	10	.	TRBV29-1	few	SVLGTGEKLF
TRBJ2-1	11	.	TRBV7-3	.	ASSSFSSHEQF
TRBJ2-7	9	.	TRBV7-8	.	ASSSQGGQY
TRBJ1-4	14	.	TRBV27	.	ASGERTGFPNEKLF
TRBJ2-3	14	TRBD1	TRBV2	.	ASRRPDRVLPDTQY
TRBJ2-5	12	TRBD1	TRBV5-4	once	ASSIGTGRETQY
TRBJ2-7	14	TRBD1	TRBV10-3	.	AISEPNRQGLNEQY
TRBJ2-7	11	.	TRBV28	.	ASSLRNPYEQY
TRBJ1-2	11	TRBD1	TRBV2	.	ATTGQGNYGYT
TRBJ2-3	12	TRBD1	TRBV5-1	.	ASSPGQGEDTQY
TRBJ2-1	13	TRBD2	TRBV7-9	.	ASSSFRGGGNEQF
TRBJ1-1	9	TRBD1	TRBV11-2	.	ASSLQGAAF
TRBJ1-1	14	.	TRBV19	.	ASSIDRPGGATEAF
TRBJ1-3	14	TRBD1	TRBV27	once	ASSLTGGVSGNTIY
TRBJ1-3	15	TRBD1	TRBV5-5	.	ASSWDRFWSPGNTIY
TRBJ1-3	13	.	TRBV9	.	ASSVGALTGNTIY
TRBJ2-4	14	.	TRBV7-9	.	ASSRGGNLAKNIQY
TRBJ2-5	16	.	TRBV28	.	ASSFPLGLIAVKETQY
TRBJ2-5	12	TRBD2	TRBV19	.	ASSGGAGRETQY
TRBJ2-5	14	.	TRBV5-4	.	ASSLAPQGSMETQY
TRBJ2-2	15	.	TRBV7-9	once	ASSFAGSALNTGELF
TRBJ1-5	15	TRBD1	TRBV5-8	few	ASSLTTGGRFRQPQH
TRBJ2-2	13	.	TRBV2	.	ASSGIQARTGELF
TRBJ2-7	16	TRBD2	TRBV10-3	.	AISGTSGRTPTPYEQY
TRBJ1-4	15	.	TRBV19	.	ASSAPTPGATNEKLF
TRBJ1-1	11	.	TRBV29-1	.	SVDRVMNTEAF
TRBJ2-2	12	TRBD1	TRBV11-2	.	ASSRDRGTGELF
TRBJ1-6	12	TRBD1	TRBV6-6	.	ASSYSDRVTPLH
TRBJ1-1	12	.	TRBV5-4	.	ASSATQGQSEAF
TRBJ2-3	12	.	TRBV7-3	.	ASSLLRVADTQY
TRBJ1-4	12	TRBD1	TRBV19	.	ASSQGAYGEKLF
TRBJ2-7	11	.	TRBV1	.	TSSQVRIAEQY
TRBJ2-7	11	.	TRBV10-3	.	AIGWALSYEQY
TRBJ2-1	14	TRBD2	TRBV18	.	ASSLNSGSSYNEQF
TRBJ2-7	9	.	TRBV30	.	AWSLSYEQY
TRBJ2-1	16	TRBD2	TRBV19	.	ASSVSVLAGRSYNEQF
TRBJ2-1	13	TRBD2	TRBV18	once	ASSPATSGADEQF
TRBJ1-5	13	.	TRBV6-5	.	ASSYSRNSNQPQH
TRBJ1-5	15	.	TRBV7-8	.	ASTVRGGQFSNQPQH
TRBJ1-2	13	.	TRBV7-2	.	ASSLFGGANYGYT
TRBJ2-1	16	TRBD2	TRBV4-1	.	ASSHFKRLADSYNEQF
TRBJ2-1	14	TRBD2	TRBV19	.	ASSPRGSGVYNEQF
TRBJ1-1	15	.	TRBV2	once	ASSVGPLQGMNTEAF
TRBJ1-4	13	.	TRBV4-1	.	ASSQRTGSNEKLF
TRBJ2-3	15	.	TRBV21-1	.	ASSVAGVPSVPDTQY
TRBJ1-2	14	.	TRBV19	.	ASSTRTEASTYGYT
TRBJ2-7	16	TRBD2	TRBV7-2	.	ASSLTGLAGVTAYEQY
TRBJ2-3	15	TRBD2	TRBV10-3	.	AISGRTSGTLTDTQY